The present entry profiles one T cell receptor (beta chain) with its context. Antigen: not known. The record originates from a study of T cell responses to AZD1222 COVID-19 vaccine. Study results and caveats: Recipients of AZD1222 seropositive at baseline numbered only 5 or 6.

Germline CDR1 is GTSNPN and CDR2 is SVGIG (reference sequence). Trimming took 3 bases from V and 5 from J, leaving 8 bases between them. The CDR3 sequence is 12 residues long. Some clones are missing from TCRdb's copy, which holds only in-frame ones; the method was immunoSEQ multiplex PCR. This sample yields 100,000 to 150,000 clones, of which approximately 90% are seen a single time; approximately 3.4% belongs to the top ten. The rearrangement joins TRBV30 to TRBJ2-1; D gene uncertain. Here the sequenced sample was peripheral blood, taken 28 days after the second AZD1222 dose. The receptor was isolated from an adult who received the AZD1222 COVID-19 vaccine. The DNA of the CDR3 is TGTGCCTGGAGCCTACAACACAATGAGCAGTTCTTC. It is translated as CAWSLQHNEQFF.